This T cell receptor beta chain was documented in a study of radiation and T cells in renal cell carcinoma. Noted time point: blood 4 weeks post-SBRT, at nephrectomy. Treatment meaning: 15 Gy SBRT to primary tumor, nephrectomy 4 weeks later. Nephrectomy followed 15 Gy stereotactic body radiation by 4 weeks. Serial blood draws occurred at baseline and 2 and 4 weeks post-SBRT. The patient's renal cell carcinoma had clear cell pathology. For this clone: The antigen is unknown.

Measured with immunoSEQ multiplex PCR; TCRdb has only the in-frame clones, and not every one. Of roughly 64,000 clones in the sample, about 83% are singletons; the top ten hold about 6.3%. CDR1 SGHNT and CDR2 YENEEA come from the germline V gene. Unmatched junction bases numbered 11, after V lost 7 bases and J lost 7 bases. The CDR3 contains 17 residues. Study-level results: Pretreatment tumor biopsies were lacking, so baseline clonotypes are unknown.

Source: blood, taken from a patient whose treatment included radiotherapy and nephrectomy. The receptor's source is a man aged 55 to 69 with renal cell carcinoma. V usage is TRBV11-3 and J usage is TRBJ2-2; 14 nucleotides align to TRBD2. CDR3 DNA: TGTGCCAGCAACCCCGGGACTAGCGGGAGAAACGGCGGGGAGCTGTTTTTT. It encodes CASNPGTSGRNGGELFF.